A single sample is the source of the 15 T cell receptor beta chains below, sequenced in a study of blood T cell repertoires in COVID-19. Profiling relied on immunoSEQ multiplex PCR, and the TCRdb table lists in-frame clones only, not all of them. The sample records roughly 340,000 clones, 90% to 95% being singletons. The material sequenced was peripheral blood. These receptors originate from a woman younger than 30 who had recovered from COVID-19.

V is TRBV7-2 and J is TRBJ2-5; 7 nucleotides align to TRBD2. Trimming removed 5 bases from V and 5 bases from J; junction bases left unmatched: 11. Looked up from germline, CDR1 is SGHTA and CDR2 is FQGNSA. The CDR3 spans 15 residues. The CDR3 DNA sequence: TGTGCCAGCAGCCCTCCTAGCGGCACTGGGGAGACCCAGTACTTC. Residues: CASSPPSGTGETQYF.

The chain combines TRBV18 with TRBJ1-1; TRBD1 might be the D (6 bases). Trimming cost V 2 bases and J 9 bases, with 13 bases left between them. CDR1 is KGHSH and CDR2 is LQKENI in the germline V gene. This CDR3 has 13 residues. The CDR3 DNA sequence: TGTGCCAGCTCACCAATGGCAGGGGACAAAGCTTTCTTT. Residues: CASSPMAGDKAFF.

In nucleotides, the CDR3 is TGTGCCAGCTCACCCATCAGGGAGGATGAGCAGTTCTTC. Its translation is CASSPIREDEQFF. The V and J genes are TRBV18 and TRBJ2-1; the D gene is possibly TRBD2 (6 bases). Trimming shortened V by 3 bases and J by 8 bases, and 11 bases separated the two germline ends. In germline, CDR1 is KGHSH, CDR2 LQKENI. This CDR3 spans 13 amino acids.

CDR3 coding DNA: TGCGCCAGCAGCTTCACCGGGACTAGCGGTCACAATGAGCAGTTCTTC. Translating gives CASSFTGTSGHNEQFF. The rearrangement joins TRBV5-1 to TRBJ2-1, with TRBD2 matching 11 bases. Germline trimming cut 2 bases from V and 5 bases from J; bases unmatched to any gene: 6. CDR3 size: 16 residues. Germline CDR1 SGHRS, CDR2 YFSETQ.

J is TRBJ2-1 and V is TRBV13; 8 bases align to TRBD2. Trimming cost V 7 bases and J 10 bases; bases outside gene matches: 9. The CDR3 totals 13 residues. Per the germline V gene, CDR1 is PRHDT and CDR2 is FYEKMQ (reference sequence). The CDR3 DNA reads TGTGCCAGCACCTTCGGGCGGGAGGAGGAGCAGTTCTTC. It encodes CASTFGREEEQFF.

The chain joins TRBV5-6 to TRBJ2-1; 7 bases are a match to TRBD2. This CDR3 has 14 residues. J gave up 8 bases and V 0 bases, and 5 bases lay outside the gene matches. Germline V lookup: CDR1 SGHDT, CDR2 YYEEEE. CDR3 coding DNA: TGTGCCAGCAGCTTGGGACTAGCTCGTTATGAGCAGTTCTTC. Translation: CASSLGLARYEQFF.

The chain carries TRBV19 and TRBJ2-1; D is undetermined. V lost 1 base and J lost 4, with 17 bases in between. CDR1 LNHDA and CDR2 SQIVND come from the germline V gene (reference sequence). This CDR3 is 17 amino acids long. DNA for the CDR3: TGTGCCAGTAGTATAGTGCTAAGCGTCTGGCCATACAATGAGCAGTTCTTC. Amino acids: CASSIVLSVWPYNEQFF.

The V and J genes are TRBV4-3 and TRBJ2-2; D perhaps matches TRBD1 (5 bases). From germline, CDR1 is LGHNA and CDR2 YSLEER. The CDR3 extends over 14 amino acids. V was shortened by 2 bases and J by 5 bases, with 9 bases between the two germline ends. The CDR3 sequence is CASSQFRETGELFF. The CDR3 DNA reads as TGCGCCAGCAGCCAATTCAGGGAAACCGGGGAGCTGTTTTTT.

The genes are TRBV5-1 and TRBJ1-4, with TRBD1 identical over 8 bases. The germline V gene encodes CDR1 SGHRS and CDR2 YFSETQ. This CDR3 has 18 residues. V was clipped by 4 bases and J by 0 bases; unmatched bases: 11. CDR3 residues: CASSQTGQAIATNEKLFF. CDR3 nucleotide sequence: TGCGCCAGCAGCCAAACGGGACAGGCAATTGCAACTAATGAAAAACTGTTTTTT.

The chain recombines TRBV4-1 with TRBJ2-3, with D tentatively TRBD2 (5 bases). The germline V and J ends were trimmed by 3 bases and 6 bases, with 16 bases remaining between them. This CDR3 region has 15 residues. Germline V gene data show CDR1 as MGHRA and CDR2 as YSYEKL. For the CDR3, the DNA is TGCGCCAGCAGCCAGGCTGGCCTAGACTACGATACGCAGTATTTT. It codes for CASSQAGLDYDTQYF.

The chain recombines TRBV6-5 with TRBJ1-1; no reliable D call. The CDR3 runs 16 residues. V dropped 2 bases and J dropped 0 bases, with 13 bases sitting between them. The V gene's germline CDR1 is MNHEY and CDR2 SVGAGI. The CDR3 nucleotides are TGTGCCAGCAGTTACGGGCATACCAATATGAACACTGAAGCTTTCTTT. This gives the protein CASSYGHTNMNTEAFF.

The rearrangement links TRBV10-1 to TRBJ2-2, with TRBD1 matching over 7 bases. Germline assignment: CDR1 WNHNN and CDR2 SYGVQD (reference sequence). V lost 5 bases and J lost 5; bases outside the gene matches: 2. This CDR3 region has 13 residues. CDR3 DNA sequence: TGCGCCAGCAGTCCACAGGGGACCGGGGAGCTGTTTTTT. This gives the protein CASSPQGTGELFF.

This clone is a singleton in its sample. The chain carries TRBV4-3 and TRBJ1-1, with TRBD1 matching 7 bases. In germline, CDR1 is LGHNA, CDR2 YSLEER. The CDR3 consists of 17 residues. With 0 bases clipped from V and 0 bases from J, the junction kept 7 bases outside the gene matches. CDR3 sequence (DNA): TGCGCCAGCAGCCAAGACCGGACAGGCAGACTGAACACTGAAGCTTTCTTT. Its protein product is CASSQDRTGRLNTEAFF.

The chain links TRBV9 to TRBJ2-3; 7 bases are a match to TRBD2. The CDR3 runs to 14 residues. CDR1 and CDR2 (germline): SGDLS, YYNGEE. The V and J ends lost 3 bases and 1 base, in that order; junction bases with no gene match: 2. CDR3 sequence: CASSGSGGTDTQYF. CDR3 coding DNA: TGTGCCAGCAGCGGGAGCGGGGGCACAGATACGCAGTATTTT.

This clone has just one count. The chain recombines TRBV5-6 with TRBJ2-3; TRBD1 might be the D (5 bases). The V end lost 0 bases, the J end lost 5 bases, and 16 bases lay between the germline ends. The CDR3 extends over 16 amino acids. Germline CDR1 SGHDT, CDR2 YYEEEE. The CDR3 loop is CASSLVYGAQGDTQYF. For the CDR3, the DNA is TGTGCCAGCAGCTTGGTATATGGGGCGCAGGGAGATACGCAGTATTTT.